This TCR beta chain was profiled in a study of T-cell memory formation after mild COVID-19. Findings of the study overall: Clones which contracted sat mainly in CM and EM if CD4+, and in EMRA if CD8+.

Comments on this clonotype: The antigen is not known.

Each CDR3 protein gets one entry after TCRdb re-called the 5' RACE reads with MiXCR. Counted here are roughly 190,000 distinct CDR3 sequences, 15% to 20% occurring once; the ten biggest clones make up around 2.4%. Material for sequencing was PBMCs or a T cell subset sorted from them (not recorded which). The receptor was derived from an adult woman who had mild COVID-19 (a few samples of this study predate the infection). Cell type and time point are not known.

The CDR3 region is CASSFGLAGDSDTQYF. CDR3 in DNA: TGTGCCAGCAGCTTCGGACTAGCGGGAGATTCGGATACGCAGTATTTT. The rearrangement uses TRBV7-9 and TRBJ2-3, with 13 nucleotides matching TRBD2. CDR3 length equals 16 residues. Per the germline V gene, CDR1 is SEHNR and CDR2 is FQNEAQ (reference sequence). V lost 3 bases to trimming and J lost 6 bases; unmatched junction nucleotides: 6.